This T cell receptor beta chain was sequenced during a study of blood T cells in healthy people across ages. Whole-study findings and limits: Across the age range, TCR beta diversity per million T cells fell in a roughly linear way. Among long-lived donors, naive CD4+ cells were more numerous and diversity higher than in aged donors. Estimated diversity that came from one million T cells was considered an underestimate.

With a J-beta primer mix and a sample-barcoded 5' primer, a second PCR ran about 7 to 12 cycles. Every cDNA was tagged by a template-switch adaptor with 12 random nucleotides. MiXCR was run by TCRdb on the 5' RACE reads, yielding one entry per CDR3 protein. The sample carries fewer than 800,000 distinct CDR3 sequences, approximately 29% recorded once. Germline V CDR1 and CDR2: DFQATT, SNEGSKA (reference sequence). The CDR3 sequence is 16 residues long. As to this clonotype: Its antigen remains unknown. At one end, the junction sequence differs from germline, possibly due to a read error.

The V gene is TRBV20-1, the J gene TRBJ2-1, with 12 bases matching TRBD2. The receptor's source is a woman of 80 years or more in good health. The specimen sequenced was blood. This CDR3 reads CSAAPTSGGFYNERFF. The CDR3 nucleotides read TGCAGTGCTGCACCCACTAGCGGGGGGTTCTACAATGAGCGGTTCTTC.